A single sample is the source of the 12 T cell receptor beta chains below, sequenced in a study of OX40 agonist ivuxolimab in advanced cancers. Measured with immunoSEQ multiplex PCR; TCRdb has only the in-frame clones, and not every one. The sample contains about 41,000 clones, more than 70% of which appear only once. The input for sequencing was CD4+ or CD8+ T cells sorted from blood, taken in a trial of the OX40 agonist ivuxolimab. The receptors originated from an adult with an advanced solid tumor such as melanoma, head and neck, liver or kidney cancer.

A word on this clone: Other DNA sequences from this sample encode an identical CDR3 as well. J is TRBJ1-1 and V is TRBV9; D is uncertain. Trimming removed 0 bases from V and 0 bases from J, with 3 bases in between. The CDR3 length is 13 residues. The germline gives CDR1 SGDLS, CDR2 YYNGEE. DNA of the CDR3: TGTGCCAGCAGCGTAGAATTGAACACTGAAGCTTTCTTT. Encoded protein: CASSVELNTEAFF.

This CDR3 reads CASSWAASGNEQFF. CDR3 bases: TGTGCCAGCAGCTGGGCTGCTAGCGGCAATGAGCAGTTCTTC. This chain uses TRBV11-3 with TRBJ2-1; 7 nucleotides match TRBD2. V was clipped by 4 bases and J by 6 bases; unmatched bases: 6. The V gene's germline CDR1 is SGHNT and CDR2 YENEEA. This CDR3 has 14 residues.

This clone was seen once. The J gene is TRBJ1-6, the V gene TRBV4-2; 8 bases are shared with TRBD1. Looked up from germline, CDR1 is LGHNA and CDR2 is YNFKEQ. With V trimmed by 0 bases and J by 2 bases, 6 bases remained unmatched. The CDR3 has 18 amino acids. The CDR3 reads CASSQDLQGAAYNSPLHF. The DNA for the CDR3 is TGTGCCAGCAGCCAAGATTTGCAGGGGGCGGCCTATAATTCACCCCTCCACTTT.

The chain couples TRBV5-1 to TRBJ2-2; perhaps TRBD2 as D (6 bases). V lost 2 bases and J lost 1, with 9 bases in between. Germline values: CDR1 SGHRS, CDR2 YFSETQ. The length of the CDR3 is 15 residues. Here the CDR3 reads CASSFAEGNTGELFF. The CDR3 DNA sequence: TGCGCCAGCAGCTTCGCGGAGGGGAACACCGGGGAGCTGTTTTTT.

The CDR3 DNA is TGTGCCAGTAGCGATAGTTGGGGGAACAGGGCACGGAACTATGGCTACACCTTC. This translates into CASSDSWGNRARNYGYTF. The chain couples TRBV19 to TRBJ1-2, with TRBD1 as a possible D gene (6 bases). The V end lost 6 bases, the J end lost 2 bases, and 25 bases lay between the germline ends. CDR3 length equals 18 residues. Germline lookup yields CDR1 LNHDA and CDR2 SQIVND (reference sequence). The variable domain in full, with the rest retrieved from reference TRBV19 and TRBJ1-2, is DGGITQSPKYLFRKEGQNVTLSCEQNLNHDAMYWYRQDPGQGLRLIYYSQIVNDFQKGDIAEGYSVSREKKESFPLTVTSAQKNPTAFYLCASSDSWGNRARNYGYTFGSGTRLTVV.

The V call is TRBV7-9, the J call TRBJ2-5; no firm D call. The J call may be incorrect, as the DNA end agrees better with TRBJ2-7. The CDR3 runs 11 residues. Germline V gives CDR1 SEHNR, CDR2 FQNEAQ (reference sequence). CDR3 sequence (DNA): TGTGCCAGCAGCCCTCGGGACGAGCAGTACTTC. Amino acid sequence: CASSPRDEQYF.

The CDR3 loop is CASSPRQARSTEAFF. The CDR3 DNA reads as TGTGCCAGCAGTCCTCGACAGGCAAGATCAACTGAAGCTTTCTTT. The genes are TRBV7-8 and TRBJ1-1; D perhaps matches TRBD1 (6 bases). CDR1 SGHVS and CDR2 FQNEAQ come from the germline V gene. The CDR3 consists of 15 residues. Trimming removed 6 bases from V and 5 bases from J, with 19 bases in between.

For this clone: Sequence at one end of the junction differs from germline and may be a read error. V usage is TRBV4-2 and J usage is TRBJ1-4; 8 nucleotides align to TRBD1. Per germline, CDR1 LGHNA and CDR2 YNFKEQ. This CDR3 comprises 16 residues. The CDR3 DNA follows: TGTGCCAGCAGCGAGGTCTGGACAGGGTCTAACGAAAAACTGTTTTTT. It translates to CASSEVWTGSNEKLFF.

This clone was detected only a few times. CDR3 residues: CASSFDSNQPQHF. The CDR3 DNA follows: TGTGCCAGCAGCTTCGATAGCAATCAGCCCCAGCATTTT. This chain uses TRBV11-3 with TRBJ1-5; D remains ambiguous. This CDR3 comprises 13 residues. With 3 bases removed from V and 0 bases from J, the gap between germline ends came to 3 bases. Germline loops: CDR1 SGHNT, CDR2 YENEEA.

This chain joins TRBV23-1 and TRBJ1-1; TRBD1 might be the D (6 bases). TRBV23-1 is filed as an ORF, its function uncertain. The CDR3 contains 13 residues. V lost 3 bases, J lost 11 bases, and 16 bases lay in between. The CDR3 region has the DNA TGCGCCAGCAGTCAGTGGGGGGCAGGTTGGGCTTTCTTT. Amino acids: CASSQWGAGWAFF.

This clone was seen more than once but under ten times. The V and J genes are TRBV5-4 and TRBJ1-4; D gene unclear. Germline loops: CDR1 SGHNT, CDR2 YYREEE (reference sequence). The CDR3 runs 14 residues. Trimming left V 4 bases short and J 0 bases short, with 7 bases between. The CDR3: CASSVKTTNEKLFF. The CDR3 DNA is TGTGCCAGCAGCGTAAAAACAACTAATGAAAAACTGTTTTTT.

In regard to this clone: At one boundary the junction diverges from the germline segment, which might be a read error. Other DNA variants within this sample encode the same CDR3. The chain is built from TRBV9 and TRBJ2-7; D perhaps matches TRBD1 (5 bases). Germline V gene sequence: CDR1 SGDLS, CDR2 YYNGEE. The CDR3 has 12 residues. CDR3 DNA sequence: TGCGCCAGCAGCTCCCAAGGGGACGAGCAGTACTTC. Protein sequence: CASSSQGDEQYF.